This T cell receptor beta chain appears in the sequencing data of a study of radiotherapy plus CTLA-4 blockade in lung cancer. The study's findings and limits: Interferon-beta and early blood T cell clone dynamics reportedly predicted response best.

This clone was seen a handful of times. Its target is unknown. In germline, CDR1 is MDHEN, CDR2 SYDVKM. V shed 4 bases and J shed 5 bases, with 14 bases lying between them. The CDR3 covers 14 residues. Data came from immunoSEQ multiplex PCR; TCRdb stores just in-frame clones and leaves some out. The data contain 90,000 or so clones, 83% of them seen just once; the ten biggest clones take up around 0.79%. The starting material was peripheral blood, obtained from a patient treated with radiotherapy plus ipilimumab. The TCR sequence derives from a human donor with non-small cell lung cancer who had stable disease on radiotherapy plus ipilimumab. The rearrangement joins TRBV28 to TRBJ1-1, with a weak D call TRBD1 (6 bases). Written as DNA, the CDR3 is TGTGCCAGCAGTTGGACAGCCGGTGGGACTGAAGCTTTCTTT. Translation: CASSWTAGGTEAFF.